These T cell receptor beta chains were read from a single sample in a study of T cells in Graves' hyperthyroidism and ophthalmopathy. MiXCR, run by TCRdb on the multiplex PCR reads, gives a single entry per CDR3 protein. Here the sample spans about 380,000 distinct CDR3 sequences, around 13% being singletons. The specimen was blood. The receptors were sampled from a woman aged 55-69 years with Graves' hyperthyroidism. CDR3s include the opening cysteine and the closing phenylalanine or tryptophan. Fields, in order: CDR3 protein, CDR3 DNA, clone size, D gene, V gene, J gene. A D gene is named only where the DNA matches it firmly. Where a row states a size, it is once, few, many or the class of an expanded clone; other rows omit it.

CDR3 protein: CASSQGESTDTQYF; CDR3 DNA: TGTGCCAGTAGCCAGGGGGAAAGCACAGATACGCAGTATTTT; clone size: .; D gene: TRBD1; V gene: TRBV19; J gene: TRBJ2-3
CDR3 protein: CASRNDRDTEAFF; CDR3 DNA: TGCGCCAGCCGGAATGACAGGGACACTGAAGCTTTCTTT; clone size: .; D gene: TRBD1; V gene: TRBV10-1; J gene: TRBJ1-1
CDR3 protein: CTSSIWGRANTEAFF; CDR3 DNA: TGTACCAGTAGTATATGGGGCAGGGCGAACACTGAAGCTTTCTTT; clone size: few; D gene: .; V gene: TRBV19; J gene: TRBJ1-1
CDR3 protein: CSVRSQGNTEAFF; CDR3 DNA: TGCAGCGTCAGATCACAGGGGAACACTGAAGCTTTCTTT; clone size: many; D gene: .; V gene: TRBV29-1; J gene: TRBJ1-1
CDR3 protein: CASRGRWAETQYF; CDR3 DNA: TGTGCCAGCAGGGGACGGTGGGCAGAGACCCAGTACTTC; clone size: many; D gene: .; V gene: TRBV2; J gene: TRBJ2-5
CDR3 protein: CASRGGGKVGELFF; CDR3 DNA: TGTGCCAGCAGGGGGGGCGGGAAGGTCGGGGAGCTGTTTTTT; clone size: .; D gene: .; V gene: TRBV27; J gene: TRBJ2-2
CDR3 protein: CASSLGMMNTEAFF; CDR3 DNA: TGTGCCAGCAGTTTAGGGATGATGAACACTGAAGCTTTCTTT; clone size: many; D gene: .; V gene: TRBV28; J gene: TRBJ1-1
CDR3 protein: CASSLDGSITDTQYF; CDR3 DNA: TGTGCCAGCAGCCTGGATGGGTCTATTACAGATACGCAGTATTTT; clone size: many; D gene: .; V gene: TRBV7-9; J gene: TRBJ2-3
CDR3 protein: CASSYQTATNEKLFF; CDR3 DNA: TGTGCCAGCAGTTATCAGACAGCAACTAATGAAAAACTGTTTTTT; clone size: .; D gene: .; V gene: TRBV10-3; J gene: TRBJ1-4
CDR3 protein: CSVERPTSKGPDTQYF; CDR3 DNA: TGCAGCGTTGAAAGACCGACTAGTAAGGGCCCAGATACGCAGTATTTT; clone size: .; D gene: .; V gene: TRBV29-1; J gene: TRBJ2-3
CDR3 protein: CASSYELAGAYEQYF; CDR3 DNA: TGTGCCAGCAGTTACGAGTTAGCGGGAGCTTACGAGCAGTACTTC; clone size: many; D gene: TRBD2; V gene: TRBV6-5; J gene: TRBJ2-7
CDR3 protein: CASSPSPSGSTYEQYF; CDR3 DNA: TGCGCCAGCAGCCCAAGTCCTAGCGGGAGTACCTACGAGCAGTACTTC; clone size: many; D gene: TRBD2; V gene: TRBV5-1; J gene: TRBJ2-7
CDR3 protein: CASSQGGLAGGTGELFF; CDR3 DNA: TGTGCCAGCAGCCAGGGGGGTTTAGCGGGAGGGACCGGGGAGCTGTTTTTT; clone size: many; D gene: TRBD2; V gene: TRBV7-2; J gene: TRBJ2-2